This T cell receptor (beta chain) was identified in a study of T-cell reconstitution after alpha-beta-depleted transplantation in children. Trimming took 7 bases from V and 4 from J; bases not matched to a gene: 8. The CDR3 has 13 residues. Germline values: CDR1 SQVTM, CDR2 ANQGSEA. Unique molecular identifiers were incorporated during preparation of the TCRbeta library. Via MiXCR, TCRdb re-called the PCR reads, giving one row per CDR3 protein. The data hold roughly 220,000 distinct CDR3 sequences, with 9.7% observed a single time. This clonotype was recorded at least ten times. This chain connects TRBV29-1 to TRBJ1-1; 8 bases fit TRBD1. This sequence was found in a human donor who donated a stem cell graft to a child with SCID. This sample comprised PBMCs from the stem cell graft donor, obtained from the stem cell graft. CDR3 nucleotides: TGCAGCGCGCTCGGACAGGGCGTCACTGAAGCTTTCTTT. This sequence encodes CSALGQGVTEAFF.